These T cell receptor beta chains were read from a single sample in a study of neurological immune-mediated disorders. TCRdb independently ran MiXCR on the 5' RACE reads; one entry per CDR3 protein. The sample contains almost 85,000 distinct CDR3 sequences, just over 2.5% of which appear only once. Sequencing input: PBMCs. The source is a woman aged 25 to 39 with multiple sclerosis. Each CDR3 is given with its conserved first and last residue. D genes are given only for firm matches. The size entry gives once, few or many counts, or a class when the clone is expanded.

D	size	J	V	CDR3	DNA
.	many	TRBJ2-7	TRBV12-3/TRBV12-4	CASRLGLQTYEQYF	TGTGCCAGCAGGCTCGGACTGCAGACCTACGAGCAGTACTTC
.	many	TRBJ2-7	TRBV19	CASSQGPYEQYF	TGTGCCAGTAGTCAGGGGCCCTACGAGCAGTACTTC
TRBD1	many	TRBJ2-7	TRBV12-3/TRBV12-4	CASSLDRVEQYF	TGTGCCAGCAGTCTCGACAGGGTCGAGCAGTACTTC
.	many	TRBJ2-7	TRBV21-1	CANSGKGWGYEQYF	TGTGCCAACTCCGGGAAGGGGTGGGGCTACGAGCAGTACTTC
TRBD1	many	TRBJ1-2	TRBV5-1	CASSHPGTAYGYTF	TGCGCCAGCAGCCACCCCGGGACAGCCTATGGCTACACCTTC
TRBD2	many	TRBJ2-5	TRBV20-1	CSARDVAGGPAETQYF	TGCAGTGCTAGAGATGTAGCGGGAGGACCGGCAGAGACCCAGTACTTC
TRBD1	many	TRBJ1-1	TRBV6-6	CASSYRVRDSTEAFF	TGTGCCAGCAGTTATCGGGTACGGGACAGCACTGAAGCTTTCTTT
TRBD2	many	TRBJ2-7	TRBV5-1	CASSMGLAETFGQYF	TGCGCCAGCAGCATGGGACTAGCGGAGACTTTCGGGCAGTACTTC
.	many	TRBJ1-4	TRBV28	CASSPSAWYSEKLFF	TGTGCCAGCAGTCCCTCCGCTTGGTACAGTGAAAAACTGTTTTTT
.	many	TRBJ2-3	TRBV12-3/TRBV12-4	CATRTLQGADTQYF	TGTGCCACCAGAACTCTCCAGGGAGCAGATACGCAGTATTTT
TRBD1	many	TRBJ1-1	TRBV28	CASRTGQGGTEAFF	TGTGCCAGCCGAACAGGACAGGGAGGGACTGAAGCTTTCTTT
.	many	TRBJ2-7	TRBV18	CASTDSRDSYNEQYF	TGTGCCAGCACGGACAGCCGGGACTCCTATAACGAGCAGTACTTC
.	many	TRBJ2-1	TRBV5-5	CASSLRQLRDNEQFF	TGTGCCAGCAGCTTGAGACAGCTCCGCGACAATGAGCAGTTCTTC
.	many	TRBJ2-4	TRBV7-2	CASSSPGRGIQYF	TGTGCCAGCAGCTCCCCGGGTCGAGGGATTCAGTACTTC
TRBD1	many	TRBJ2-5	TRBV29-1	CSVAGLRGLRETQYF	TGCAGCGTTGCTGGGCTGAGGGGGCTTAGAGAGACCCAGTACTTC
.	many	TRBJ2-2	TRBV24-1	CASGRGDMDTGELFF	TGTGCCTCCGGTCGGGGGGACATGGACACCGGGGAGCTGTTTTTT
.	many	TRBJ2-7	TRBV10-3	CAISESDLLSYEQYF	TGTGCCATCAGTGAGTCGGATCTTCTCTCCTACGAGCAGTACTTC
.	few	TRBJ2-7	TRBV3-1	CASSQDPQGSYEQYF	TGTGCCAGCAGCCAAGATCCCCAGGGATCCTACGAGCAGTACTTC
.	many	TRBJ1-1	TRBV4-3	CASSQEVGGTEAFF	TGCGCCAGCAGCCAAGAGGTAGGCGGGACAGAAGCTTTCTTT
.	many	TRBJ2-1	TRBV20-1	CSASRAIGYNEQFF	TGCAGTGCTAGTCGAGCGATCGGGTACAATGAGCAGTTCTTC